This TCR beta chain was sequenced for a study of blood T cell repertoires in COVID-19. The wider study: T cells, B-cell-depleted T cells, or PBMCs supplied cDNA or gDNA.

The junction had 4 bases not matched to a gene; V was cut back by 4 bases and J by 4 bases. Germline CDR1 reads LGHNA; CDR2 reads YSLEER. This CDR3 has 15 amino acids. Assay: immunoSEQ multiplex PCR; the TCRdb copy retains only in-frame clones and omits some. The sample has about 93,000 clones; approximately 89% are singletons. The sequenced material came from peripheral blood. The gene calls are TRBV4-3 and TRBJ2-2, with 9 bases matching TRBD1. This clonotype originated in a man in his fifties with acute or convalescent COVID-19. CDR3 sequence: CASSRDRGSTGELFF. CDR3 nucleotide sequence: TGCGCCAGCAGCCGTGACAGGGGGTCCACCGGGGAGCTGTTTTTT.